What follows are 8 T cell receptor beta chains derived from one specimen sequenced in a study of CD8 T cells in ankylosing spondylitis. Each CDR3 protein gets one entry after TCRdb re-called the 5' RACE reads with MiXCR. The table includes a few hundred thousand distinct CDR3 sequences, roughly 20% detected once. Material: blood, either unsorted or a sorted T cell fraction (not recorded which). These receptors were collected from a female donor with ankylosing spondylitis or in good health (not recorded which).

CDR3 loop: CSATRGNSGYTF. In DNA form, the CDR3 reads TGCAGCGCCACCCGGGGAAATTCTGGCTACACCTTC. V and J are TRBV29-1 and TRBJ1-2; D gene uncertain. Per germline, CDR1 SQVTM and CDR2 ANQGSEA. V shed 7 bases and J shed 7 bases, with 16 bases lying between them. The CDR3 contains 12 residues. Full variable domain (rest looked up from reference TRBV29-1 and TRBJ1-2): SAVISQKPSRDICQRGTSLTIQCQVDSQVTMMFWYRQQPGQSLTLIATANQGSEATYESGFVIDKFPISRPNLTFSTLTVSNMSPEDSSIYLCSATRGNSGYTFGSGTRLTVV.

This clonotype appeared a few times. J is TRBJ2-5 and V is TRBV6-1; 10 bases align to TRBD2. V shed 5 bases and J 1 base; nucleotides not matched to a gene: 4. Germline V gene data show CDR1 as MNHNS and CDR2 as SASEGT. The CDR3 consists of 15 residues. CDR3: CASSPTSGVQETQYF. The CDR3, as DNA: TGTGCCAGCAGTCCCACTAGCGGGGTCCAAGAGACCCAGTACTTC.

This clonotype was counted between two and nine times. This sequence joins TRBV20-1 and TRBJ2-3; 13 nucleotides match TRBD2. J lost 6 bases, V lost 3 bases, and 9 bases had no gene match. Germline V gene sequence: CDR1 DFQATT, CDR2 SNEGSKA (reference sequence). This CDR3 spans 16 amino acids. The CDR3 region has the DNA TGCAGTGCTAGCCCCGGACTAGCGGGGGACGCGGATACGCAGTATTTT. Translating it yields CSASPGLAGDADTQYF.

This clonotype was counted between two and nine times. The V and J genes are TRBV18 and TRBJ2-7; D tentatively fits TRBD1 or TRBD2 (5 bases each). Germline-derived CDR1 and CDR2 are KGHSH and LQKENI. The V and J ends lost 5 bases and 6 bases respectively, with 14 bases between them. The CDR3 is 13 residues long. The CDR3 nucleotides are TGTGCCAGCTCAGGGACGGACGCTACCGAGCAGTACTTC. It is translated as CASSGTDATEQYF.

V and J are TRBV9 and TRBJ2-5; 7 bases are a match to TRBD1. Germline-derived CDR1 and CDR2 are SGDLS and YYNGEE. The length of the CDR3 is 14 residues. The ends lost 5 bases at V and 2 bases at J; junction bases unmatched: 6. The chain's CDR3 is CASSRGPRQETQYF. In DNA, the CDR3 is TGTGCCAGCAGTAGGGGGCCCAGACAAGAGACCCAGTACTTC.

This clonotype was picked up many times. This chain links TRBV5-4 with TRBJ1-2; D unresolved. Germline V CDR1 and CDR2: SGHNT, YYREEE (reference sequence). V lost 4 bases and J 4 bases, leaving 17 bases between the germline ends. This CDR3 comprises 15 residues. DNA for the CDR3: TGTGCCAGCAGCCGCTTCTCCGGGTCGGGCTATGGCTACACCTTC. Its translation is CASSRFSGSGYGYTF.

This clonotype was counted only a few times. V gene TRBV20-1 combines with J gene TRBJ2-2; weak D call: TRBD2 (5 bases). The CDR3 extends over 15 amino acids. CDR1 and CDR2 from the germline V gene are DFQATT and SNEGSKA (reference sequence). Deletions cut 3 bases from V and 0 bases from J, with 11 bases between. The CDR3 DNA sequence: TGCAGTGCTAGGACGGGGAGCCCGAACACCGGGGAGCTGTTTTTT. This gives the protein CSARTGSPNTGELFF.

There are many counts of this clonotype. The chain employs TRBV12-3 or TRBV12-4 and TRBJ1-1; 8 positions agree with TRBD1. V shed 5 bases and J 5 bases; nucleotides not matched to a gene: 10. The length of the CDR3 is 15 residues. CDR3 protein: CASSTRTGPGTEAFF. The DNA for the CDR3 is TGTGCCAGCAGTACCCGGACAGGGCCTGGTACTGAAGCTTTCTTT.